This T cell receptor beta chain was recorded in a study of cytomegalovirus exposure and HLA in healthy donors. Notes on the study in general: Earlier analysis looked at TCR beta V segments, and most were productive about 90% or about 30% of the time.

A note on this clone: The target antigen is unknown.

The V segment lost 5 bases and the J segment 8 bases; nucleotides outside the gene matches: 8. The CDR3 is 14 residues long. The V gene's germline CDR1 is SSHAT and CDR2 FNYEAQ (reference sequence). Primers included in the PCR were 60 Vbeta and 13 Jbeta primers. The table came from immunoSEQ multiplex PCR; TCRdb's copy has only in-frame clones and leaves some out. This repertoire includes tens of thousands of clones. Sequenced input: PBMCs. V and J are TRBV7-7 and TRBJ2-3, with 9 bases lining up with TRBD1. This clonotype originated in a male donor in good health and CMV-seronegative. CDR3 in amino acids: CASSRTGADSTQYF. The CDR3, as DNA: TGTGCCAGCAGCAGGACAGGGGCCGACTCTACGCAGTATTTT.